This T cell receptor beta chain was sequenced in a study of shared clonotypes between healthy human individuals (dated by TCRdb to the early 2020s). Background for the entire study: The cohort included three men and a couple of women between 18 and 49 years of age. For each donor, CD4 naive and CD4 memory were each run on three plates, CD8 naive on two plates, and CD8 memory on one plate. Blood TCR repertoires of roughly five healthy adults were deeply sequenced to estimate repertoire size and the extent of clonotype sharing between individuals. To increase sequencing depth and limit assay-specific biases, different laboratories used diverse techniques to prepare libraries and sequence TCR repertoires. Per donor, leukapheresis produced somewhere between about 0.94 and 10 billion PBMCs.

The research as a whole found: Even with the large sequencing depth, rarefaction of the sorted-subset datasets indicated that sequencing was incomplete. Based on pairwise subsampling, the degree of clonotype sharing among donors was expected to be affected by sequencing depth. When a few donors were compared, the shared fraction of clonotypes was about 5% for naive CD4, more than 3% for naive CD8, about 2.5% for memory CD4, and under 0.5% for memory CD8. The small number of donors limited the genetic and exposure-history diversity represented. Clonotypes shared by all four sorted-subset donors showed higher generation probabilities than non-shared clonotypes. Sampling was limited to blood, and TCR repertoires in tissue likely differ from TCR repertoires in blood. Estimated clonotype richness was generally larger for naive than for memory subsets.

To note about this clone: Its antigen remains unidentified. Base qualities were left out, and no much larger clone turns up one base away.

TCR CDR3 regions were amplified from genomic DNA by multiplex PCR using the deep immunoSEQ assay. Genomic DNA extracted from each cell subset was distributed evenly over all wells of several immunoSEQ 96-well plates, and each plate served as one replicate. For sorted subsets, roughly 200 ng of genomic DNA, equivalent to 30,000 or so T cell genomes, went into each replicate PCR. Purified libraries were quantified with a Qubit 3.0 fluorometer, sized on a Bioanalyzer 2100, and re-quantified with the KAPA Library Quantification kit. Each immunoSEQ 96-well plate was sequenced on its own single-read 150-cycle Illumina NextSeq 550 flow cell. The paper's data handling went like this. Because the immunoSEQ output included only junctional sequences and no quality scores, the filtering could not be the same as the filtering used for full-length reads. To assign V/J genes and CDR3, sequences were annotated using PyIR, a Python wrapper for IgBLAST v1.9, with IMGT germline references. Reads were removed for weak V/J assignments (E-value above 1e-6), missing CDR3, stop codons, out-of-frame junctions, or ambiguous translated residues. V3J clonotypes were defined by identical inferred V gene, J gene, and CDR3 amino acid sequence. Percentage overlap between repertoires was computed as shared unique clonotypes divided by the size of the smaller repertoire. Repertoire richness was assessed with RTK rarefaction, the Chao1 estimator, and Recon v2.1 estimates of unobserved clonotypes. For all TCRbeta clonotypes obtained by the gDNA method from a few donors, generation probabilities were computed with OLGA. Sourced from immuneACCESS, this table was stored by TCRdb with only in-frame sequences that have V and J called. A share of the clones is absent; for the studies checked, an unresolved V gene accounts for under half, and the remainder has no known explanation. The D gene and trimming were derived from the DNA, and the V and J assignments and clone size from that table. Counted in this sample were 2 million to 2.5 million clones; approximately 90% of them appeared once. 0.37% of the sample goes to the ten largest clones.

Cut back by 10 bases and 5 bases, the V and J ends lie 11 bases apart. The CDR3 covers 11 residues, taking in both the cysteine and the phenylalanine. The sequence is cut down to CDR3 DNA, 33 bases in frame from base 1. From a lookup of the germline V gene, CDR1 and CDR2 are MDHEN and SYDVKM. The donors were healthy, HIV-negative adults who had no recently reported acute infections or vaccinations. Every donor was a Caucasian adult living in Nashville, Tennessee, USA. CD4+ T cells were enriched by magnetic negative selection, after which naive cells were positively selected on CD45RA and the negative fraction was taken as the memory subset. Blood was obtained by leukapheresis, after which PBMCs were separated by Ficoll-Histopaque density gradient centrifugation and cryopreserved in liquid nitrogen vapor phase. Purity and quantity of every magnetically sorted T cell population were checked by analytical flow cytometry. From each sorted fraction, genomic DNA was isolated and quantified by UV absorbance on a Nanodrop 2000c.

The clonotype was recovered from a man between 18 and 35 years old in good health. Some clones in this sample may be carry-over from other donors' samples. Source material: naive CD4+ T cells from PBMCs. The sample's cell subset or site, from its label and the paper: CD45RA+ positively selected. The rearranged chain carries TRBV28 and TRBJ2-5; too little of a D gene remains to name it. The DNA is TGTGCCACCGCGAGGAAGGAGACCCAGTACTTC. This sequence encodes CATARKETQYF.